This T cell receptor beta chain was obtained from a study of CD8+ T cells in alopecia areata. RNA was extracted and reverse transcribed into cDNA as the sequencing template. Only in-frame clones appear in the TCRdb table, and some are missing; sequencing was by immunoSEQ multiplex PCR. The table shows fewer than 250,000 clones, with more than 55% occurring only once. Described treatment: oral pan-JAK inhibitor, 5-10 mg twice daily. In germline, CDR1 is SGHRS, CDR2 YFSETQ. The V gene end was trimmed by 4 bases and the J gene end by 2 bases; junction bases not matched to a gene: 4. The CDR3 runs 14 residues.

This TCR was recovered from a human donor with alopecia areata. The chain links TRBV5-1 to TRBJ2-3, with 7 bases aligning to TRBD1. Sequenced material: CD4+ T cells sorted from blood, taken at approximately week 50, from a patient treated with tofacitinib. CDR3 region: CASSLGTVTDTQYF. For the CDR3, the DNA is TGCGCCAGCAGCCTGGGGACAGTCACAGATACGCAGTATTTT.